This T cell receptor (beta chain) came from a study of CD8 T cells in ankylosing spondylitis. It was by quantitative 5'-RACE with molecular barcodes that TCR beta libraries were made. MiXCR, applied by TCRdb to the 5' RACE reads, yields one record per CDR3 protein. The sample holds about 340,000 distinct CDR3 sequences, around 7.6% seen once. Notes on this clonotype: What it binds is not known.

Findings and limits, study-wide: Apparently characteristic of ankylosing spondylitis blood was a TCR beta motif (eight highly homologous variants). Enrichment of disease-linked clones was reportedly significant in matched ankylosing spondylitis synovial fluid. Certain motif variants had earlier been reported in reactive arthritis synovial fluid and blood.

Trimming took off 5 bases at V and 1 base at J, with 12 bases between the two ends. The CDR3 is 15 residues long. Per germline, CDR1 SNHLY and CDR2 FYNNEI. The sample was blood, either unsorted or a sorted T cell fraction (not recorded which). The genes are TRBV2 and TRBJ1-5, with D hard to call. The receptor comes from a male donor with ankylosing spondylitis. The DNA for the CDR3 is TGTGCCAGCAGTCGAAGAGAGGGAAGCAATCAGCCCCAGCATTTT. This sequence encodes CASSRREGSNQPQHF.